The 9 T cell receptor beta chains listed next were all sequenced from one sample in a study of shared clonotypes between healthy human individuals (dated by TCRdb to 2019 to 2021). Library preparation was by the immunoSEQ multiplex PCR assay. Drawn from immuneACCESS, this table holds only the in-frame rearrangements with V and J called that TCRdb kept. Clones are partly lost; checked studies trace under half to an unresolved V gene and leave the rest unexplained. This sample is represented by around 2.1 million clones; approximately 94% of them were singletons. Together, the top ten hold around 0.13% of the sample. The sequencing input was naive CD4+ T cells sorted from blood. Explained via the paper, the cell subset or site label denotes: CD45RA+ positively selected. These receptors originate from a young man in good health.

The J gene is TRBJ2-7, the V gene TRBV5-1, with D tentatively TRBD1 (7 bases). The V and J ends lost 2 bases and 1 base respectively, with 13 bases between them. This CDR3 is built from 15 residues. Germline V lookup: CDR1 SGHRS, CDR2 YFSETQ. CDR3 nucleotide sequence: TGCGCCAGCAGCTTAGCGGCGGGACAGTCCTACGAGCAGTACTTC. Translating gives CASSLAAGQSYEQYF.

This chain links TRBV5-1 with TRBJ2-7; no definite D call. This CDR3 contains 14 residues. Deletions cut 3 bases from V and 3 bases from J, with 13 bases between. In germline, CDR1 is SGHRS, CDR2 YFSETQ. This CDR3 is CASSSGPQLYEQYF. CDR3 nucleotide sequence: TGCGCCAGCAGCTCGGGTCCACAACTCTACGAGCAGTACTTC.

This chain uses TRBV28 with TRBJ1-6; 7 nucleotides match TRBD1. Germline-derived CDR1 and CDR2 are MDHEN and SYDVKM. The CDR3 is 14 amino acids. J was trimmed by 7 bases and V by 6 bases; bases with no gene match: 6. The CDR3 sequence: CASSRDSVNSPLHF. CDR3 nucleotides: TGTGCCAGCAGCCGGGACAGTGTCAATTCACCCCTCCACTTT.

With respect to this clone: The same CDR3 arises from other DNA sequences in this sample as well. The genes are TRBV18 and TRBJ1-1, with D hard to call. CDR1 KGHSH and CDR2 LQKENI come from the germline V gene. Trimming removed 2 bases at V and 0 bases at J, with 4 bases between. The CDR3 runs 13 residues. CDR3 region: CASSPGVNTEAFF. The DNA for the CDR3 is TGTGCCAGCTCACCAGGGGTGAACACTGAAGCTTTCTTT. The variable domain in full, with the rest retrieved from reference TRBV18 and TRBJ1-1, is NAGVMQNPRHLVRRRGQEARLRCSPMKGHSHVYWYRQLPEEGLKFMVYLQKENIIDESGMPKERFSAEFPKEGPSILRIQQVVRGDSAAYFCASSPGVNTEAFFGQGTRLTVV.

The V gene is TRBV5-1, the J gene TRBJ1-1; D is ambiguous. CDR3 length: 15 residues. The germline CDR1 and CDR2 sequences are SGHRS and YFSETQ. Trimming stripped 2 bases from V and 6 bases from J, with 17 bases between. CDR3 nucleotide sequence: TGCGCCAGCAGCTTATTAGGGCGGGAAGGGCCTGAAGCTTTCTTT. This codes for CASSLLGREGPEAFF.

The DNA of the CDR3 is TGTGCCAGCAGTTACTCGTGGGAAGCAACACGCGAAGCTTTCTTT. Translating it yields CASSYSWEATREAFF. This sequence joins TRBV6-5 and TRBJ1-1; D is unresolved. Germline CDR1 is MNHEY and CDR2 is SVGAGI. The CDR3 consists of 15 residues. The germline V and J ends were trimmed by 0 bases and 8 bases, with 16 bases remaining between them.

This chain uses TRBV30 with TRBJ2-2; possible D gene TRBD2, 5 bases. Trimming removed 0 bases at V and 4 bases at J, with 12 bases between. CDR3 length: 15 amino acids. The V gene's germline CDR1 is GTSNPN and CDR2 SVGIG (reference sequence). Written as DNA, the CDR3 is TGTGCCTGGAGTGTACGAGGGAGAGGCACCGGGGAGCTGTTTTTT. It codes for CAWSVRGRGTGELFF.

This chain joins TRBV5-1 and TRBJ2-1; tentative D call: TRBD2 (6 bases). Germline V CDR1 and CDR2: SGHRS, YFSETQ. Trimming cost V 2 bases and J 5 bases, with 14 bases left between them. The CDR3 loop spans 15 amino acids. The CDR3 loop reads CASSLSPGGDNEQFF. CDR3 DNA: TGCGCCAGCAGCTTATCACCCGGGGGTGACAATGAGCAGTTCTTC.

The gene calls are TRBV29-1 and TRBJ1-2, with D possibly matching TRBD1 (5 bases). Trimming cost V 6 bases and J 0 bases, with 14 bases left between them. The CDR3 sequence is 14 residues long. Germline V gene sequence: CDR1 SQVTM, CDR2 ANQGSEA. The CDR3 loop is CSVAGFYSNYGYTF. The DNA for the CDR3 is TGCAGCGTGGCAGGGTTCTACTCTAACTATGGCTACACCTTC.